The sequence of this T cell receptor (beta chain) was determined in a study of T cells in Graves' hyperthyroidism and ophthalmopathy. Points from the study as a whole: Model predictions of ophthalmopathy came a median around 6.5 months before onset. Also found in blood were most expanded thyroid clonotypes above 0.001.

Deletions cut 11 bases from V and 0 bases from J, with 31 bases between. The CDR3 extends over 19 amino acids. Germline values: CDR1 SNHLY, CDR2 FYNNEI. The source material, RNA transcripts, was used to amplify TCR beta CDR3 regions. HTBI primers drove first-round RT-PCR of the TCR CDR3. TCRdb itself ran the multiplex PCR reads through MiXCR, one entry per CDR3 protein. The repertoire consists of 280,000 or so distinct CDR3 sequences, with less than 30% occurring once and the leading ten covering about a quarter. Diagnostic assessment was based on clinical symptoms, serum thyroxine and TRAb, thyroid ultrasound and orbital computed tomography. The sample of blood was obtained at first hyperthyroidism diagnosis (before any ophthalmopathy symptoms). Ten or more counts support this clonotype. The antigen remains unidentified.

Source material: blood. This chain uses TRBV2 with TRBJ1-1, with a possible D match to TRBD1 (5 bases). The receptor was isolated from a man aged 35 to 55 with Graves' hyperthyroidism that later progressed to Graves' ophthalmopathy. The CDR3 here is CAGGRPRVSGGRVNTEAFF. The CDR3 DNA follows: TGTGCCGGAGGGCGCCCCAGGGTCTCGGGCGGGAGGGTGAACACTGAAGCTTTCTTT.